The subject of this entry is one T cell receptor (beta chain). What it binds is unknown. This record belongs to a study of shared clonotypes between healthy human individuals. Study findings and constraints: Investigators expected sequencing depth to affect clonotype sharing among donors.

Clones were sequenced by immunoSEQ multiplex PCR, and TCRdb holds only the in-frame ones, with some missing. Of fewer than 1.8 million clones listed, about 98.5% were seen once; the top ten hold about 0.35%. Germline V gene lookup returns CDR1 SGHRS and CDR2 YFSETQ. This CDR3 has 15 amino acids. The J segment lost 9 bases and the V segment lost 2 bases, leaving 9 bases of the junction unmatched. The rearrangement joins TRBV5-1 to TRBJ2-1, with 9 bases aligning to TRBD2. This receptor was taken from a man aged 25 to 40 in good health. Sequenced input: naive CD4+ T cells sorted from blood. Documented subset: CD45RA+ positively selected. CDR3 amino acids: CASSLASGKWSEQFF. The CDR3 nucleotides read TGCGCCAGCAGCTTAGCTAGCGGGAAATGGAGTGAGCAGTTCTTC. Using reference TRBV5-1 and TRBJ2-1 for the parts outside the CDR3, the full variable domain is KAGVTQTPRYLIKTRGQQVTLSCSPISGHRSVSWYQQTPGQGLQFLFEYFSETQRNKGNFPGRFSGRQFSNSRSEMNVSTLELGDSALYLCASSLASGKWSEQFFGPGTRLTVL.